This T cell receptor (beta chain) stems from a study of T cells in tumors after PD-1 blockade. The wider study: Excluded were patients with checkpoint blockade, immunosuppressants, or radiotherapy or other anti-cancer therapy within 4 weeks. A subset received ongoing vismodegib 150 mg daily alongside anti-PD-1 therapy. The study's findings and limits: About 41% of tumor TCR clonotypes were also found in blood.

Genomic DNA template from tumor biopsies or peripheral blood, roughly 616 ng to 6,500 ng input. The table lists this clone with a few counts. Its antigen is not known. TCRdb's table, derived via immunoSEQ multiplex PCR, lists solely in-frame clones and lacks some. The sample shows some 48,000 clones, roughly 73% of them seen only once. The material was PBMCs, obtained before anti-PD-1 treatment. This clonotype originated in a human donor with basal cell carcinoma.

CDR3 sequence reads: CAISESRGYGYTF. DNA of the CDR3: TGTGCCATCAGTGAGTCACGGGGGTATGGCTACACCTTC. V usage is TRBV10-3 and J usage is TRBJ1-2; D might be TRBD1 (5 bases). The CDR3 spans 13 residues. In germline, CDR1 is ENHRY, CDR2 SYGVKD. V lost 0 bases and J 5 bases, leaving 7 bases between the germline ends.